One and the same sample provided the 27 T cell receptor beta chains below, sequenced in a study of control samples from healthy donors and cancer patients. The method was immunoSEQ multiplex PCR; TCRdb's version includes in-frame clones alone and lacks a portion of them. The sample shows 80,000 to 100,000 clones, 85% to 90% of them seen only once. The sample comprised blood. The receptors stem from a man aged 30-40 years in good health.

The J gene is TRBJ2-3, the V gene TRBV4-1, with D hard to call. The CDR3 runs to 14 residues. Germline-derived CDR1 and CDR2 are MGHRA and YSYEKL. Trimming left V 0 bases short and J 4 bases short, with 8 bases between. The CDR3 DNA reads as TGCGCCAGCAGCCAAGATTCCCTGGCAGATACGCAGTATTTT. Translation: CASSQDSLADTQYF.

This clone was counted once. V and J are TRBV7-2 and TRBJ2-3; 13 nucleotides agree with TRBD2. This CDR3 contains 16 residues. Germline V lookup: CDR1 SGHTA, CDR2 FQGNSA. Trimming removed 5 bases from V and 2 bases from J; junction bases left unmatched: 4. CDR3 nucleotide sequence: TGTGCCAGCAGCCCGGGACTAGCGGGATTCACAGATACGCAGTATTTT. It yields the protein CASSPGLAGFTDTQYF.

The rearrangement links TRBV28 to TRBJ1-1; no definite D call. Germline-derived CDR1 and CDR2 are MDHEN and SYDVKM. There are 12 residues in the CDR3. The germline V and J ends were trimmed by 6 bases and 7 bases, with 12 bases remaining between them. CDR3 protein: CASSLRAYEAFF. CDR3 DNA sequence: TGTGCCAGCAGCTTGAGGGCGTATGAAGCTTTCTTT.

This chain links TRBV6-5 with TRBJ2-1; no clear D gene. Trimming cost V 7 bases and J 0 bases, with 13 bases left between them. Germline assignment: CDR1 MNHEY and CDR2 SVGAGI. The CDR3 runs 15 residues. The CDR3 reads CASTQILYSYNEQFF. CDR3 nucleotides: TGTGCCAGCACCCAGATCCTTTACTCCTACAATGAGCAGTTCTTC.

This clone was observed once. The CDR3 DNA follows: TGTGCCAGCAGCTTAGATTCGGCAGGGAGGATCTATGGCTACACCTTC. It translates to CASSLDSAGRIYGYTF. The V call is TRBV11-3, the J call TRBJ1-2; TRBD1 is a possible D gene (5 bases). The germline V and J ends were trimmed by 0 bases and 4 bases, with 15 bases remaining between them. This CDR3 has 16 amino acids. The germline gives CDR1 SGHNT, CDR2 YENEEA.

This clone was seen only a few times. The chain has TRBV7-2 and TRBJ1-5; 7 bases map to TRBD1. J was trimmed by 0 bases and V by 3 bases; bases with no gene match: 5. From germline, CDR1 is SGHTA and CDR2 FQGNSA. CDR3 length equals 16 residues. The CDR3 nucleotides read TGTGCCAGCAGCTTCCAGGGGGGGCATAGCAATCAGCCCCAGCATTTT. Its protein product is CASSFQGGHSNQPQHF.

The gene calls are TRBV5-6 and TRBJ1-2; 8 bases line up with TRBD1. The CDR3 contains 15 residues. V was pared by 4 bases and J by 2 bases, with 7 bases of the junction left unmatched. Germline-derived CDR1 and CDR2 are SGHDT and YYEEEE. As DNA, the CDR3 is TGTGCCAGCAGCGTAACGGACAGGGTGAACTATGGCTACACCTTC. Amino acids: CASSVTDRVNYGYTF.

The chain employs TRBV2 and TRBJ1-5; D unclear. Trimming cost V 4 bases and J 9 bases, with 13 bases left between them. This CDR3 region has 13 residues. The germline gives CDR1 SNHLY, CDR2 FYNNEI. The CDR3, as DNA: TGTGCCAGCAGTGCTTCAGGCCCGGGGCCCCAGCATTTT. Translated, it gives CASSASGPGPQHF.

This chain connects TRBV18 to TRBJ2-3; no reliable D call. The CDR3 length is 15 residues. Trimming removed 3 bases at V and 2 bases at J, with 12 bases between. Germline values: CDR1 KGHSH, CDR2 LQKENI. CDR3 residues: CASSPTRALTDTQYF. CDR3 DNA: TGTGCCAGCTCACCTACTCGGGCACTCACAGATACGCAGTATTTT.

This clone occurred once. The V and J genes are TRBV7-9 and TRBJ2-1; 10 bases line up with TRBD2. CDR1 is SEHNR, CDR2 FQNEAQ, per germline (reference sequence). This CDR3 comprises 15 residues. The V segment lost 1 base and the J segment 5 bases; nucleotides outside the gene matches: 2. The CDR3 DNA sequence: TGTGCCAGCAGCTTAGGGAGCGGGAGGGACAATGAGCAGTTCTTC. Amino acid sequence: CASSLGSGRDNEQFF.

This chain links TRBV4-2 with TRBJ2-3; 8 bases align to TRBD2. V lost 5 bases and J lost 4; bases outside the gene matches: 8. This CDR3 spans 15 amino acids. In germline, CDR1 is LGHNA, CDR2 YNFKEQ. The CDR3 nucleotides are TGTGCCAGCAGCGTTAGCGGGGACAAATCAGATACGCAGTATTTT. As protein: CASSVSGDKSDTQYF.

The chain combines TRBV5-6 with TRBJ2-5; 9 bases are a match to TRBD1. V lost 4 bases to trimming and J lost 1 base; unmatched junction nucleotides: 5. The CDR3 sequence is 15 residues long. CDR1 and CDR2 (germline): SGHDT, YYEEEE. CDR3 residues: CASSPDRGIQETQYF. The CDR3 nucleotides read TGTGCCAGCAGCCCTGACAGGGGGATCCAAGAGACCCAGTACTTC.

V usage is TRBV7-8 and J usage is TRBJ2-1; 9 bases match TRBD2. Germline-derived CDR1 and CDR2 are SGHVS and FQNEAQ. Trimming took 8 bases from V and 0 from J; bases not matched to a gene: 14. The CDR3 spans 18 residues. CDR3 nucleotides: TGTGCCAGCTCCTCCCCCGAGCGGGGGGCTAGCTCCTACAATGAGCAGTTCTTC. Translated, it gives CASSSPERGASSYNEQFF.

The V call is TRBV28, the J call TRBJ2-3; D perhaps matches TRBD2 (6 bases). Per the germline V gene, CDR1 is MDHEN and CDR2 is SYDVKM. Trimming removed 2 bases from V and 0 bases from J, with 9 bases in between. The CDR3 spans 15 residues. Written as DNA, the CDR3 is TGTGCCAGCAGTTTACGGGGGTCAAGCACAGATACGCAGTATTTT. Translating it yields CASSLRGSSTDTQYF.

DNA of the CDR3: TGCGCCAGCGTTCAGACCCAGGGGCGCGAAAAACTGTTTTTT. Translating gives CASVQTQGREKLFF. V is TRBV23-1 and J is TRBJ1-4; D is perhaps TRBD1 (6 bases). TRBV23-1 is noted as an ORF with a role that remains uncertain. Trimming took 8 bases from V and 8 from J, leaving 18 bases between them. This CDR3 region has 14 residues.

The chain recombines TRBV5-6 with TRBJ1-2; possible D gene TRBD1, 6 bases. V lost 0 bases and J lost 6, with 15 bases in between. Looked up from germline, CDR1 is SGHDT and CDR2 is YYEEEE. CDR3 length equals 15 residues. Written as DNA, the CDR3 is TGTGCCAGCAGCTTGGCAGGGGCCCCGCGAAATGGCTACACCTTC. This codes for CASSLAGAPRNGYTF. Drawing the rest from reference TRBV5-6 and TRBJ1-2, the complete variable domain is DAGVTQSPTHLIKTRGQQVTLRCSPKSGHDTVSWYQQALGQGPQFIFQYYEEEERQRGNFPDRFSGHQFPNYSSELNVNALLLGDSALYLCASSLAGAPRNGYTFGSGTRLTVV.

This clone was detected only a few times. The V and J genes are TRBV6-5 and TRBJ1-2; perhaps TRBD1 as D (6 bases). The CDR3 covers 14 residues. Deletions cut 7 bases from V and 4 bases from J, with 16 bases between. In germline, CDR1 is MNHEY, CDR2 SVGAGI. The CDR3 region has the DNA TGTGCCAGCATTAGACAGGCCGGGGGCTATGGCTACACCTTC. Protein: CASIRQAGGYGYTF.

The V and J genes are TRBV9 and TRBJ2-7; 7 bases are shared with TRBD1. V was clipped by 3 bases and J by 2 bases; unmatched bases: 8. Germline V gene data show CDR1 as SGDLS and CDR2 as YYNGEE. This CDR3 spans 15 amino acids. DNA of the CDR3: TGTGCCAGCAGCGCCTTAGGGGGCTATACCTACGAGCAGTACTTC. It yields the protein CASSALGGYTYEQYF.

J is TRBJ2-7 and V is TRBV19; 8 nucleotides agree with TRBD2. CDR1 LNHDA and CDR2 SQIVND come from the germline V gene (reference sequence). The ends lost 6 bases at V and 0 bases at J; junction bases unmatched: 10. This CDR3 region has 16 residues. CDR3 residues: CASRARAGTSSYEQYF. The CDR3 DNA sequence: TGTGCCAGTAGGGCCCGAGCCGGGACTAGCTCCTACGAGCAGTACTTC.

This clone was seen only once. The rearrangement links TRBV30 to TRBJ1-4; the D gene is possibly TRBD1 (6 bases). V gave up 6 bases and J gave up 5 bases, with 19 bases separating them. Germline CDR1 GTSNPN, CDR2 SVGIG (reference sequence). This CDR3 has 15 residues. CDR3 DNA: TGTGCCTGCCAACCCACCGGACAGCCGAATGAAAAACTGTTTTTT. This codes for CACQPTGQPNEKLFF.

This rearrangement joins TRBV4-3 to TRBJ1-5; D is possibly TRBD1 (5 bases). Trimming stripped 0 bases from V and 3 bases from J, with 15 bases between. The length of the CDR3 is 17 residues. Germline V lookup: CDR1 LGHNA, CDR2 YSLEER. CDR3 coding DNA: TGCGCCAGCAGCCAAGATACCGTGGGGGTGGCCAATCAGCCCCAGCATTTT. It is translated as CASSQDTVGVANQPQHF.

The chain carries TRBV5-6 and TRBJ2-4; 9 nucleotides match TRBD1. The CDR3 loop spans 16 amino acids. Germline assignment: CDR1 SGHDT and CDR2 YYEEEE. The J segment lost 4 bases and the V segment lost 0 bases, leaving 5 bases of the junction unmatched. This CDR3 reads CASSLVPGQGKNIQYF. CDR3 sequence (DNA): TGTGCCAGCAGCTTGGTCCCGGGACAGGGTAAAAACATTCAGTACTTC.

This rearrangement joins TRBV9 to TRBJ2-7; 9 bases line up with TRBD1. Germline lookup yields CDR1 SGDLS and CDR2 YYNGEE. The CDR3 has 14 residues. J lost 2 bases, V lost 3 bases, and 3 bases had no gene match. The CDR3 protein is CASSGGTGPYEQYF. Here the CDR3 DNA reads TGTGCCAGCAGCGGTGGGACAGGGCCCTACGAGCAGTACTTC.

The chain has TRBV28 and TRBJ1-5; no clear D gene. This CDR3 contains 14 residues. Germline V gene lookup returns CDR1 MDHEN and CDR2 SYDVKM. The V end was cut by 5 bases, the J end by 4 bases, with 12 bases between. CDR3 sequence (DNA): TGTGCCAGCAGTGAGCTAGGTGGGAATCAGCCCCAGCATTTT. It translates to CASSELGGNQPQHF.

This chain connects TRBV29-1 to TRBJ2-7, with D unresolved. CDR1 and CDR2 from the germline V gene are SQVTM and ANQGSEA. The CDR3 loop spans 16 amino acids. The V gene lost 8 bases and the J gene lost 2 bases, with 25 bases spanning the gap. Here the CDR3 reads CSTMGSRDLSPYEQYF. Here the CDR3 DNA reads TGCAGCACCATGGGCAGCAGAGACCTTTCTCCCTACGAGCAGTACTTC.

This chain links TRBV28 with TRBJ1-4; maybe TRBD1 (5 bases). Germline V gene data show CDR1 as MDHEN and CDR2 as SYDVKM. This CDR3 spans 17 amino acids. Deletions cut 8 bases from V and 4 bases from J, with 23 bases between. CDR3 loop: CASSNSRWGEDNEKLFF. CDR3 in DNA: TGTGCCAGCTCCAACTCCCGGTGGGGGGAAGATAATGAAAAACTGTTTTTT.

The chain carries TRBV3-1 (or the pseudogene TRBV3-2) and TRBJ1-2, with 7 positions matching TRBD1. CDR3 size: 14 residues. The junction had 7 bases not matched to a gene; V was cut back by 1 base and J by 8 bases. CDR1 and CDR2 from the germline V gene are LGHDT and YNNKEL (reference sequence). The DNA for the CDR3 is TGTGCCAGCAGCCAAGCCGGGACAGTGGGCGGCTACACCTTC. Protein product: CASSQAGTVGGYTF.